One sample yielded the 9 T cell receptor beta chains listed below, sequenced in a study. TCRdb ran MiXCR on the 5' RACE reads and lists one entry per CDR3 protein. The sample lists approximately 31,000 distinct CDR3 sequences; about 25% were seen once. Sequencing was carried out using naive CD4+ T cells sorted from a lymph node. Subset specified: naive CD4+ T cells, CD4+CD45RA+CD25-. The receptor set was obtained from a female donor with breast cancer.

The chain has TRBV7-2 and TRBJ2-1, with 7 bases fitting TRBD2. The CDR3 spans 15 residues. Germline V gene sequence: CDR1 SGHTA, CDR2 FQGNSA. With V trimmed by 1 base and J by 5 bases, 5 bases remained unmatched. The CDR3: CASSLEGTNHNEQFF. The CDR3 nucleotides are TGTGCCAGCAGCTTAGAGGGGACTAATCACAATGAGCAGTTCTTC. Supplemented by reference TRBV7-2 and TRBJ2-1, the full variable domain reads GAGVSQSPSNKVTEKGKDVELRCDPISGHTALYWYRQSLGQGLEFLIYFQGNSAPDKSGLPSDRFSAERTGGSVSTLTIQRTQQEDSAVYLCASSLEGTNHNEQFFGPGTRLTVL.

Ten or more counts support this clonotype. J is TRBJ2-3 and V is TRBV6-2 or TRBV6-3; TRBD1 or TRBD2 may be the D gene (5 bases each). Germline-derived CDR1 and CDR2 are MNHEY and SVGEGT. This CDR3 is built from 15 residues. Between the trimmed V and J ends, which lost 2 bases and 5 bases, there was a span of 14 bases. The CDR3 bases are TGTGCCAGCAGTTACCCCGGCCTGGGGGAAGATACGCAGTATTTT. It is translated as CASSYPGLGEDTQYF.

This clonotype was observed many times. The chain couples TRBV6-6 to TRBJ2-1; 9 bases map to TRBD1. V lost 2 bases, J lost 4 bases, and 3 bases stayed unmatched. Germline values: CDR1 MNHNY, CDR2 SVGAGI (reference sequence). The CDR3 consists of 15 residues. The CDR3 protein is CASSYGQGTYNEQFF. DNA for the CDR3: TGTGCCAGCAGTTACGGACAGGGGACATACAATGAGCAGTTCTTC.

This clonotype has just a few counts. CDR3 nucleotide sequence: TGTGCCAGCAGCTTCGACAGGGCCAATGAGCAGTTCTTC. Amino acid sequence: CASSFDRANEQFF. V usage is TRBV5-6 and J usage is TRBJ2-1, with TRBD1 identical over 7 bases. CDR3 size: 13 residues. After removal of 2 bases from V and 6 bases from J, the junction contained 2 bases not matched to a gene. In germline, CDR1 is SGHDT, CDR2 YYEEEE.

The chain couples TRBV5-1 to TRBJ2-1; D not certain. Trimming took 5 bases from V and 2 from J, leaving 11 bases between them. This CDR3 is 14 amino acids long. Germline V CDR1 and CDR2: SGHRS, YFSETQ. For the CDR3, the DNA is TGCGCCAGCAGTTTTTCACGGGCCTACAATGAGCAGTTCTTC. It codes for CASSFSRAYNEQFF. The variable domain in full, with the rest retrieved from reference TRBV5-1 and TRBJ2-1, is KAGVTQTPRYLIKTRGQQVTLSCSPISGHRSVSWYQQTPGQGLQFLFEYFSETQRNKGNFPGRFSGRQFSNSRSEMNVSTLELGDSALYLCASSFSRAYNEQFFGPGTRLTVL.

CDR3 protein: CASTKGGQGGISNQPQHF. In DNA form, the CDR3 reads TGTGCCAGCACCAAGGGCGGCCAGGGGGGGATTAGCAATCAGCCCCAGCATTTT. The chain combines TRBV2 with TRBJ1-5; 7 bases line up with TRBD1. The CDR3 spans 18 residues. J gave up 0 bases and V 7 bases, and 15 bases lay outside the gene matches. Germline V CDR1 and CDR2: SNHLY, FYNNEI.

This chain links TRBV29-1 with TRBJ2-1, with TRBD2 as a possible D gene (5 bases). V lost 6 bases, J lost 6 bases, and 12 bases lay in between. The CDR3 is made up of 12 amino acids. CDR1 is SQVTM and CDR2 is ANQGSEA in the germline V gene. The CDR3 loop reads CSVELEPNEQFF. CDR3 nucleotide sequence: TGCAGCGTCGAACTAGAACCCAATGAGCAGTTCTTC.

This clonotype has ten or more counts. This chain uses TRBV6-1 with TRBJ2-7; 7 bases line up with TRBD1. Unmatched junction bases numbered 12, after V lost 7 bases and J lost 0 bases. The CDR3 covers 16 residues. Germline CDR1 is MNHNS and CDR2 is SASEGT. CDR3 DNA: TGTGCCAGCATTGAGGACAGGCCCCCGAGCTCCTACGAGCAGTACTTC. It codes for CASIEDRPPSSYEQYF.

This clonotype has a handful of counts. This rearrangement joins TRBV12-3 or TRBV12-4 to TRBJ2-2; unclear D gene. The V gene lost 4 bases and the J gene lost 6 bases, with 6 bases spanning the gap. The CDR3 is made up of 12 amino acids. CDR3 in DNA: TGTGCCAGCAGTTCTCTAGCCGGGGAGCTGTTTTTT. Translated: CASSSLAGELFF.